The next 27 T cell receptor beta chains were all read from a single sample in a study of cytomegalovirus exposure and HLA in healthy donors (TCRdb year 2017). The method behind the library was the immunoSEQ multiplex PCR assay. A mixture of 60 forward primers for TCR Vbeta segments and 13 reverse primers for TCR Jbeta segments was used in the multiplex PCR. TCRdb re-hosts the immuneACCESS table, in-frame sequences only. Its copies lack some clones; in the studies checked, an unresolved V gene accounts for under half of them, and the cause for the rest is not known. The sample has around 84,000 clones on record, around 79% of them singletons. The biggest ten clones account for roughly an eighth of the sample. Sequencing was performed on PBMCs. The receptor source for this set is a human donor in good health.

This clone has only a few counts. V is TRBV7-2 and J is TRBJ2-1, with D unclear. Germline lookup yields CDR1 SGHTA and CDR2 FQGNSA. The CDR3 is 15 residues long. The V end was cut by 6 bases, the J end by 0 bases, with 12 bases between. The CDR3 DNA follows: TGTGCCAGCAGTCTAGGAAGCAGCTCCTACAATGAGCAGTTCTTC. Its translation is CASSLGSSSYNEQFF.

The chain has TRBV11-2 and TRBJ1-5, with 8 bases that match TRBD1. The CDR3 has 14 amino acids. Germline V gene lookup returns CDR1 SGHAT and CDR2 FQNNGV. V dropped 3 bases and J dropped 4; count of bases not matched to a gene: 2. CDR3: CASSFTGGNQPQHF. The CDR3 DNA follows: TGTGCCAGCAGCTTTACAGGGGGAAATCAGCCCCAGCATTTT. The full variable domain, with the rest looked up from reference TRBV11-2 and TRBJ1-5, is EAGVAQSPRYKIIEKRQSVAFWCNPISGHATLYWYQQILGQGPKLLIQFQNNGVVDDSQLPKDRFSAERLKGVDSTLKIQPAKLEDSAVYLCASSFTGGNQPQHFGDGTRLSIL.

This clone was counted once. The rearrangement joins TRBV2 to TRBJ2-3, with D possibly being TRBD2 (6 bases). V was trimmed by 3 bases and J by 1 base, leaving 14 bases between them. The CDR3 is 16 amino acids. Germline V gene data show CDR1 as SNHLY and CDR2 as FYNNEI. The CDR3 loop is CASSDGVSGGTDTQYF. The CDR3, as DNA: TGTGCCAGCAGTGATGGAGTCTCGGGAGGCACAGATACGCAGTATTTT.

The CDR3, as DNA: TGTGCCAGCAGCTCGGGACTAGCGGGACCCAAAAGCACAGATACGCAGTATTTT. This codes for CASSSGLAGPKSTDTQYF. The chain couples TRBV5-4 to TRBJ2-3, with 13 bases aligning to TRBD2. Germline V lookup: CDR1 SGHNT, CDR2 YYREEE (reference sequence). The CDR3 has 18 amino acids. V dropped 3 bases and J dropped 0; count of bases not matched to a gene: 7.

The rearrangement uses TRBV19 and TRBJ1-2; D possibly corresponds to TRBD1 (6 bases). Germline lookup yields CDR1 LNHDA and CDR2 SQIVND (reference sequence). Trimming shortened V by 4 bases and J by 8 bases, and 17 bases separated the two germline ends. This CDR3 is built from 14 residues. Written as DNA, the CDR3 is TGTGCCAGTAGTACAGCACAGGGTAGTTACGGCTACACCTTC. Its protein product is CASSTAQGSYGYTF.

Comment on this clone: Other DNA sequences of this sample code for an identical CDR3. The chain links TRBV14 to TRBJ2-7; no reliable D call. Trimming cost V 1 base and J 0 bases, with 7 bases left between them. The length of the CDR3 is 14 residues. Germline CDR1 reads SGHDN; CDR2 reads FVKESK. Here the CDR3 DNA reads TGTGCCAGCAGCCAAGGACTGAGCTCCTACGAGCAGTACTTC. Translated, it gives CASSQGLSSYEQYF.

This clone was seen only once. V gene TRBV2 combines with J gene TRBJ2-7; D possibly corresponds to TRBD2 (5 bases). Trimming shortened V by 2 bases and J by 5 bases, and 16 bases separated the two germline ends. In germline, CDR1 is SNHLY, CDR2 FYNNEI. The CDR3 totals 15 residues. The CDR3 DNA reads TGTGCCAGCAGTGAATTGGGAGCGATCGTGGACGAGCAGTACTTC. The encoded protein is CASSELGAIVDEQYF.

V and J are TRBV5-4 and TRBJ2-7; 7 bases agree with TRBD1. This CDR3 comprises 13 residues. V was clipped by 5 bases and J by 6 bases; unmatched bases: 8. Germline CDR1 and CDR2: SGHNT and YYREEE (reference sequence). The CDR3 DNA reads as TGTGCCAGCAGACCTGACAGGGTTGGCGAGCAGTACTTC. Translated: CASRPDRVGEQYF.

The V and J genes are TRBV9 and TRBJ2-6; the D gene is possibly TRBD1 (5 bases). This CDR3 has 16 amino acids. Germline assignment: CDR1 SGDLS and CDR2 YYNGEE. V lost 4 bases, J lost 0 bases, and 11 bases lay in between. CDR3 coding DNA: TGTGCCAGCAGCTTTCGACAGATCTCTGGGGCCAACGTCCTGACTTTC. Residues: CASSFRQISGANVLTF.

The V call is TRBV30, the J call TRBJ2-3, with D tentatively TRBD2 (5 bases). Germline CDR1 and CDR2: GTSNPN and SVGIG (reference sequence). V was shortened by 7 bases and J by 4 bases, with 18 bases between the two germline ends. This CDR3 spans 14 amino acids. The CDR3 loop is CASTPVEGADTQYF. In nucleotides, the CDR3 is TGTGCCTCTACGCCGGTTGAGGGAGCAGATACGCAGTATTTT.

V and J are TRBV5-1 and TRBJ2-6, with 7 bases matching TRBD1. Germline-derived CDR1 and CDR2 are SGHRS and YFSETQ. The CDR3 covers 15 residues. J gave up 3 bases and V 5 bases, and 5 bases lay outside the gene matches. CDR3 amino acids: CASSPGTVGANVLTF. The CDR3 nucleotides read TGCGCCAGCAGTCCCGGGACAGTTGGGGCCAACGTCCTGACTTTC.

The V and J genes are TRBV12-5 and TRBJ1-5; D gene unclear. The CDR3 contains 12 residues. V lost 5 bases, J lost 5 bases, and 7 bases lay in between. Per the germline V gene, CDR1 is LGHNT and CDR2 is FRNRAP. CDR3 loop: CASGPYYQPQHF. The CDR3 nucleotides read TGTGCTAGTGGTCCCTATTATCAGCCCCAGCATTTT.

The chain has TRBV9 and TRBJ1-2; 8 bases are shared with TRBD1. With V trimmed by 3 bases and J by 4 bases, 5 bases remained unmatched. The CDR3 has 14 amino acids. Germline CDR1 reads SGDLS; CDR2 reads YYNGEE. CDR3: CASSARDRSYGYTF. The CDR3 coding sequence is TGTGCCAGCAGCGCCCGGGACAGGTCCTATGGCTACACCTTC.

The chain joins TRBV18 to TRBJ2-3, with 9 bases identical to TRBD2. J lost 2 bases, V lost 3 bases, and 6 bases had no gene match. CDR1 KGHSH and CDR2 LQKENI come from the germline V gene. There are 16 residues in the CDR3. The CDR3: CASSPWTSDNTDTQYF. In nucleotides, the CDR3 is TGTGCCAGCTCACCCTGGACTAGCGATAACACAGATACGCAGTATTTT.

The chain joins TRBV9 to TRBJ2-1; 14 bases fit TRBD2. The junction had 9 bases not matched to a gene; V was cut back by 4 bases and J by 9 bases. CDR1 SGDLS and CDR2 YYNGEE come from the germline V gene. The CDR3 has 16 amino acids. CDR3 in DNA: TGTGCCAGCAGCCCCCCGGGACTAGCGGGGGCTGTTGAGCAGTTCTTC. It encodes CASSPPGLAGAVEQFF.

The rearrangement uses TRBV10-3 and TRBJ1-2; 10 positions agree with TRBD1. After removal of 0 bases from V and 7 bases from J, the junction contained 2 bases not matched to a gene. The germline V gene has CDR1 ENHRY and CDR2 SYGVKD. This CDR3 is built from 14 residues. Written as DNA, the CDR3 is TGTGCCATCAGTGAGTCGACAGGGGGCTTTGGCTACACCTTC. Its translation is CAISESTGGFGYTF.

The chain links TRBV6-1 to TRBJ1-2; D not certain. This CDR3 has 15 residues. Germline V gene data show CDR1 as MNHNS and CDR2 as SASEGT. The V and J ends lost 6 bases and 0 bases respectively, with 14 bases between them. In nucleotides, the CDR3 is TGTGCCAGCAGGGCCCACACGAACGCTAACTATGGCTACACCTTC. Translation gives CASRAHTNANYGYTF.

The chain links TRBV5-8 to TRBJ1-5, with a weak D call TRBD1 (5 bases). CDR1 and CDR2 from the germline V gene are SGHTS and YDEGEE. The CDR3 loop spans 19 amino acids. V was cut by 0 bases and J by 0 bases, with 19 bases left in between. For the CDR3, the DNA is TGTGCCAGCAGCTTGGTCTATCGGTATGACAGAAATAGCAATCAGCCCCAGCATTTT. Its protein is CASSLVYRYDRNSNQPQHF. Complete variable domain (other parts from reference TRBV5-8 and TRBJ1-5): EAGVTQSPTHLIKTRGQQATLRCSPISGHTSVYWYQQALGLGLQFLLWYDEGEERNRGNFPPRFSGRQFPNYSSELNVNALELEDSALYLCASSLVYRYDRNSNQPQHFGDGTRLSIL.

The gene calls are TRBV18 and TRBJ2-7; the match to TRBD2 covers 9 bases. The CDR3 contains 15 residues. V was clipped by 6 bases and J by 0 bases; unmatched bases: 6. The germline gives CDR1 KGHSH, CDR2 LQKENI. The CDR3 here is CASSPSGGLSYEQYF. The CDR3 DNA follows: TGTGCCAGCTCTCCGAGCGGGGGGCTCTCCTACGAGCAGTACTTC.

The chain carries TRBV6-5 and TRBJ2-7; D is ambiguous. With 10 bases removed from V and 2 bases from J, the gap between germline ends came to 21 bases. This CDR3 is 15 amino acids long. Per the germline V gene, CDR1 is MNHEY and CDR2 is SVGAGI. As DNA, the CDR3 is TGTGCCACCCAAATCGACTTGAGGTCTCCCTACGAGCAGTACTTC. It yields the protein CATQIDLRSPYEQYF.

This chain uses TRBV5-1 with TRBJ1-2; D is undetermined. The V gene's germline CDR1 is SGHRS and CDR2 YFSETQ. The CDR3 extends over 17 amino acids. V lost 0 bases and J 1 base, leaving 16 bases between the germline ends. CDR3 sequence (DNA): TGCGCCAGCAGCTTGGAGCCAAGTACCCCCGATAACTATGGCTACACCTTC. Translating it yields CASSLEPSTPDNYGYTF.

This rearrangement joins TRBV6-5 to TRBJ1-5; D is perhaps TRBD1 (5 bases). Germline-derived CDR1 and CDR2 are MNHEY and SVGAGI. This CDR3 is built from 15 residues. V was cut by 5 bases and J by 3 bases, with 14 bases left in between. The CDR3 sequence is CASSPDSLLNQPQHF. In DNA, the CDR3 is TGTGCCAGCAGTCCTGACAGTCTACTCAATCAGCCCCAGCATTTT.

This clone was observed a handful of times. The genes are TRBV6-5 and TRBJ2-7; 11 bases are shared with TRBD1. Trimming removed 4 bases from V and 4 bases from J; junction bases left unmatched: 3. This CDR3 has 14 residues. CDR1 MNHEY and CDR2 SVGAGI come from the germline V gene. For the CDR3, the DNA is TGTGCCAGCAGTTTAGGACAGGGGGCTTACGAGCAGTACTTC. It yields the protein CASSLGQGAYEQYF.

V gene TRBV6-6 combines with J gene TRBJ2-7, with TRBD1 identical over 7 bases. The length of the CDR3 is 14 residues. CDR1 is MNHNY, CDR2 SVGAGI, per germline (reference sequence). Trimming at V came to 0 bases and at J to 6 bases, leaving 5 bases not matched to a gene. In DNA, the CDR3 is TGTGCCAGCAGTTACTCCGGGACAGCACGCGAGCAGTACTTC. The encoded protein is CASSYSGTAREQYF.

The rearrangement links TRBV9 to TRBJ2-1; no reliable D call. The V gene's germline CDR1 is SGDLS and CDR2 YYNGEE. V was pared by 0 bases and J by 10 bases, with 8 bases between. This CDR3 comprises 12 residues. The CDR3 is CASSVAQREQFF. CDR3 coding DNA: TGTGCCAGCAGCGTAGCCCAGCGCGAGCAGTTCTTC.

This CDR3 reads CASSLLAGDVYEQFF. CDR3 nucleotides: TGTGCCAGCAGCTTACTAGCGGGGGACGTCTATGAGCAGTTCTTC. The chain employs TRBV11-2 and TRBJ2-1, with 10 bases lining up with TRBD2. Germline CDR1 is SGHAT and CDR2 is FQNNGV. V shed 2 bases, J shed 8 bases, and the junction held 6 bases outside the gene matches. This CDR3 has 15 amino acids. The full variable domain, rest sourced from reference TRBV11-2 and TRBJ2-1, is EAGVAQSPRYKIIEKRQSVAFWCNPISGHATLYWYQQILGQGPKLLIQFQNNGVVDDSQLPKDRFSAERLKGVDSTLKIQPAKLEDSAVYLCASSLLAGDVYEQFFGPGTRLTVL.

The J gene is TRBJ1-1, the V gene TRBV29-1; D unresolved. Trimming took 0 bases from V and 7 from J, leaving 6 bases between them. The CDR3 consists of 11 residues. Germline lookup yields CDR1 SQVTM and CDR2 ANQGSEA. CDR3 DNA sequence: TGCAGCGTTGAAGAAAAGCGTGAAGCTTTCTTT. This codes for CSVEEKREAFF. Variable domain in full (rest from reference TRBV29-1 and TRBJ1-1): SAVISQKPSRDICQRGTSLTIQCQVDSQVTMMFWYRQQPGQSLTLIATANQGSEATYESGFVIDKFPISRPNLTFSTLTVSNMSPEDSSIYLCSVEEKREAFFGQGTRLTVV.